This passage covers 7 T cell receptor beta chains from one sample sequenced in a study of regulatory T cells in long-lasting Graves disease. Combining iRepertoire HTBI primers with Arm-PCR of CDR3 regions, the authors built TCR beta libraries. TCRdb recomputed calls from the multiplex PCR reads with MiXCR, one row per CDR3 protein. Here the sample spans hundreds of thousands of distinct CDR3 sequences, over 15% being singletons. As to time point: newly diagnosed GD, antithyroid drugs for less than 3 months. PBMCs provided the RNA from which the TCR library was made. These data were likewise used in another study, on T cells in Graves' hyperthyroidism and ophthalmopathy.

The sample was peripheral blood mononuclear cells (PBMCs), taken at new diagnosis, from a patient treated with antithyroid drugs. The origin of the receptors is a middle-aged man with Graves disease.

This clonotype was picked up one time. This chain links TRBV29-1 with TRBJ2-7; D gene unclear. Germline V gene lookup returns CDR1 SQVTM and CDR2 ANQGSEA. Between the trimmed V and J ends, which lost 0 bases and 0 bases, there was a span of 15 bases. This CDR3 has 16 amino acids. The CDR3 nucleotides read TGCAGCGTTGAAGATCTTAACGAGGAGAGCTCCTACGAGCAGTACTTC. This sequence encodes CSVEDLNEESSYEQYF.

This clonotype has ten or more counts. This chain connects TRBV24-1 to TRBJ2-1, with 9 bases identical to TRBD2. The CDR3 extends over 16 amino acids. Germline V gene data show CDR1 as KGHDR and CDR2 as SFDVKD. Trimming took 4 bases from V and 5 from J; bases not matched to a gene: 8. The CDR3 protein is CATSDPAASGDNEQFF. CDR3 DNA: TGTGCCACCAGTGACCCTGCGGCTAGCGGGGACAATGAGCAGTTCTTC.

There are a few counts of this clonotype. The chain joins TRBV6-1 to TRBJ2-7, with D possibly matching TRBD2 (7 bases). Trimming cost V 8 bases and J 5 bases, with 25 bases left between them. Germline V lookup: CDR1 MNHNS, CDR2 SASEGT. The CDR3 covers 16 residues. The CDR3 loop is CASSYWGGAMENEQYF. The CDR3 DNA is TGTGCCAGCTCTTATTGGGGGGGGGCTATGGAAAACGAGCAGTACTTC.

V is TRBV4-3 and J is TRBJ2-5; TRBD2 matches 10 bases. This CDR3 spans 15 amino acids. Germline V CDR1 and CDR2: LGHNA, YSLEER. Trimming removed 0 bases from V and 3 bases from J; junction bases left unmatched: 1. The CDR3 coding sequence is TGCGCCAGCAGCCAAGATAGCGGGGGGAAAGAGACCCAGTACTTC. Translated: CASSQDSGGKETQYF.

This clonotype was seen repeatedly, ten times or more. The gene calls are TRBV6-2 or TRBV6-3 and TRBJ2-5; possible D gene TRBD2, 5 bases. This CDR3 has 14 residues. Germline CDR1 is MNHEY and CDR2 is SVGEGT. V was shortened by 5 bases and J by 5 bases, with 15 bases between the two germline ends. Written as DNA, the CDR3 is TGTGCCAGCAGTGAGGGCTGGGAGTACGAGACCCAGTACTTC. Translating it yields CASSEGWEYETQYF.

This clonotype has a count of ten or more. This chain uses TRBV18 with TRBJ2-4, with TRBD2 identical over 7 bases. Germline CDR1 is KGHSH and CDR2 is LQKENI. Trimming removed 0 bases from V and 6 bases from J; junction bases left unmatched: 2. The length of the CDR3 is 14 residues. CDR3 DNA: TGTGCCAGCTCACCACCCTCGGGAGGAAACATTCAGTACTTC. This sequence encodes CASSPPSGGNIQYF.

This clonotype was observed many times. It may be a read error: a sequence one base away is much more abundant. The chain carries TRBV2 and TRBJ2-5; D gene unclear. There are 11 residues in the CDR3. Looked up from germline, CDR1 is SNHLY and CDR2 is FYNNEI. The V end was cut by 6 bases, the J end by 1 base, with 3 bases between. The CDR3 region is CASRPQETQYF. The DNA for the CDR3 is TGTGCCAGCAGGCCCCAAGAGACCCAGTACTTC.